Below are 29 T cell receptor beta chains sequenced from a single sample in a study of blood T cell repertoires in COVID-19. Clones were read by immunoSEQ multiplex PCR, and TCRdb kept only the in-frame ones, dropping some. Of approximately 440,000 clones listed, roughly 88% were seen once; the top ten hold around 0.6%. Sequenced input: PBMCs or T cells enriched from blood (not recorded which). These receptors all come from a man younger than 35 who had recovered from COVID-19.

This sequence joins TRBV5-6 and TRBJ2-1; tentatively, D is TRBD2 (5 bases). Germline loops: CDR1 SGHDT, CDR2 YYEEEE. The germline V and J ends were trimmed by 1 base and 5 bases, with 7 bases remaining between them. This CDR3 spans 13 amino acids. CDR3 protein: CASSLPGNNEQFF. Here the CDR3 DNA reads TGTGCCAGCAGCTTGCCCGGGAACAATGAGCAGTTCTTC.

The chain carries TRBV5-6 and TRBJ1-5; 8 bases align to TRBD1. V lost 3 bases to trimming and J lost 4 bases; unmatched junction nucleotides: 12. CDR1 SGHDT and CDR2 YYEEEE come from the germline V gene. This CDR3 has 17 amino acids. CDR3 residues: CASSSKPGQGSNQPQHF. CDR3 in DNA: TGTGCCAGCAGCTCGAAACCAGGACAGGGCAGTAATCAGCCCCAGCATTTT.

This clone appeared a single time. The CDR3 coding sequence is TGTGCCAGCAGATCCGGGACAGGGGCTGCAGGCGGTCAGCCCCAGCATTTT. Protein sequence: CASRSGTGAAGGQPQHF. This chain joins TRBV28 and TRBJ1-5; 10 bases map to TRBD1. The CDR3 extends over 17 amino acids. Trimming cost V 6 bases and J 6 bases; bases outside gene matches: 14. The germline CDR1 and CDR2 sequences are MDHEN and SYDVKM.

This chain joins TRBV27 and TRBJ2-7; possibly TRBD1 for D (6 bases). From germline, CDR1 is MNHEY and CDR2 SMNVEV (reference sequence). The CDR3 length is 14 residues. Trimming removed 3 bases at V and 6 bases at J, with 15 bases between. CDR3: CASSFRGVGGEQYF. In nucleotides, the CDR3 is TGTGCCAGCAGTTTTAGAGGGGTAGGGGGCGAGCAGTACTTC.

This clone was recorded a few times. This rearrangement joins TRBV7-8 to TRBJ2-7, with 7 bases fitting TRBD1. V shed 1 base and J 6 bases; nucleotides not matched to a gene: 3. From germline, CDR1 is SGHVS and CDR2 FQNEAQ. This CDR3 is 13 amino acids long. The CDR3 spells CASSLETGLEQYF. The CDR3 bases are TGTGCCAGCAGCTTAGAGACAGGGCTCGAGCAGTACTTC. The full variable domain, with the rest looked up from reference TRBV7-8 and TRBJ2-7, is GAGVSQSPRYKVAKRGQDVALRCDPISGHVSLFWYQQALGQGPEFLTYFQNEAQLDKSGLPSDRFFAERPEGSVSTLKIQRTQQEDSAVYLCASSLETGLEQYFGPGTRLTVT.

In nucleotides, the CDR3 is TGTGCCAGCGGGACAGGGAGAAATCAGCCCCAGCATTTT. Translation gives CASGTGRNQPQHF. This rearrangement joins TRBV12-3 or TRBV12-4 to TRBJ1-5, with 9 bases lining up with TRBD1. The CDR3 extends over 13 amino acids. Losses at the gene ends were 8 bases for V and 4 bases for J; bases not matched to a gene: 3.

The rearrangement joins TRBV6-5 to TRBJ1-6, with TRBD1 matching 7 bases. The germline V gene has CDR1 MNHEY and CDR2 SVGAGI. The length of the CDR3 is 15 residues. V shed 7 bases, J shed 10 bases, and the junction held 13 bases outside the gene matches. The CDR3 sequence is CASNPTTGVESPLHF. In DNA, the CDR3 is TGTGCCAGCAATCCAACAACAGGGGTGGAATCACCCCTCCACTTT.

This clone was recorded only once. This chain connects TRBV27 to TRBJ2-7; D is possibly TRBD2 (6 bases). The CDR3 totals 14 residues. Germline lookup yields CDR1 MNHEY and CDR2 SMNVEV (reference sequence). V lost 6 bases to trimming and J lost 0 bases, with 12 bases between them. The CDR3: CASRPTDYSYEQYF. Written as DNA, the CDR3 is TGTGCCAGCAGACCGACGGACTACTCCTACGAGCAGTACTTC.

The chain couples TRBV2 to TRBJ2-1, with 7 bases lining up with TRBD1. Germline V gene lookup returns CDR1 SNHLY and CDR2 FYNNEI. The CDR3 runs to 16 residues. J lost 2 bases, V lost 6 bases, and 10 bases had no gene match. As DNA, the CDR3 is TGTGCCAGCAGGACCGGAGTCGGACAGGCCTACAATGAGCAGTTCTTC. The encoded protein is CASRTGVGQAYNEQFF.

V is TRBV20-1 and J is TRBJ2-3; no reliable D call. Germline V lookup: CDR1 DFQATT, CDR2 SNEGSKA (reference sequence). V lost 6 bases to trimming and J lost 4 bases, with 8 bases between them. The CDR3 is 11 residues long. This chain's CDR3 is CSAKTPDTQYF. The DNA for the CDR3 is TGCAGTGCGAAGACACCAGATACGCAGTATTTT.

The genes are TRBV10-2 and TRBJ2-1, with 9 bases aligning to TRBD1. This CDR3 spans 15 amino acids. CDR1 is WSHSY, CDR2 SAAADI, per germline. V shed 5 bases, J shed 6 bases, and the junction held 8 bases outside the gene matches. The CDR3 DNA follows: TGCGCCAGCAGTCCGACCGGGACAGGGTTCAATGAGCAGTTCTTC. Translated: CASSPTGTGFNEQFF.

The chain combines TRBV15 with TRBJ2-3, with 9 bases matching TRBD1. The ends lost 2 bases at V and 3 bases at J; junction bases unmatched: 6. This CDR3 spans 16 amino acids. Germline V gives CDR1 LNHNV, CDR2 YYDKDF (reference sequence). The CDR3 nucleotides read TGTGCCACCAGCAGACCTGGACAGGGGAGAACAGATACGCAGTATTTT. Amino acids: CATSRPGQGRTDTQYF. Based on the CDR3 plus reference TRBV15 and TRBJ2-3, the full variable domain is DAMVIQNPRYQVTQFGKPVTLSCSQTLNHNVMYWYQQKSSQAPKLLFHYYDKDFNNEADTPDNFQSRRPNTSFCFLDIRSPGLGDTAMYLCATSRPGQGRTDTQYFGPGTRLTVL.

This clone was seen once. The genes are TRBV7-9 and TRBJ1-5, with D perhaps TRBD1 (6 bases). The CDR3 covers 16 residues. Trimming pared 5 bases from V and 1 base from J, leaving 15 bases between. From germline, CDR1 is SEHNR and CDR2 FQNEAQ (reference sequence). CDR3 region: CASSRSQGPSNQPQHF. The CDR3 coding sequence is TGTGCCAGCAGCCGATCTCAGGGGCCCAGCAATCAGCCCCAGCATTTT. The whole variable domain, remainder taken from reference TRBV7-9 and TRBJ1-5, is DTGVSQNPRHKITKRGQNVTFRCDPISEHNRLYWYRQTLGQGPEFLTYFQNEAQLEKSRLLSDRFSAERPKGSFSTLEIQRTEQGDSAMYLCASSRSQGPSNQPQHFGDGTRLSIL.

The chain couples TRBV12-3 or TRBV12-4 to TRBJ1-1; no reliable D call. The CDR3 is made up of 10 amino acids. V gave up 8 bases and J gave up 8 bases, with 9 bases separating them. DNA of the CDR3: TGTGCCAGCGGTTCGAGGGAAGCTTTCTTT. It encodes CASGSREAFF.

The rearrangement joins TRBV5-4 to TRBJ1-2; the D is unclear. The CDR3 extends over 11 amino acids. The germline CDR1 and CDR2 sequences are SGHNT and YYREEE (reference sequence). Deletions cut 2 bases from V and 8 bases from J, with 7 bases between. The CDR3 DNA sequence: TGTGCCAGCAGCTTCCTCGGGGGCTACACCTTC. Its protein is CASSFLGGYTF.

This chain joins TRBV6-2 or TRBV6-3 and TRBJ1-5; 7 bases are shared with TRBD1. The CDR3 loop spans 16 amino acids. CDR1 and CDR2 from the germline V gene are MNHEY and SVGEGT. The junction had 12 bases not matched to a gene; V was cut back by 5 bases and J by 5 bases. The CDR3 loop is CASSEDRYRAHQPQHF. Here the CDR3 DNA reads TGTGCCAGCAGTGAGGACAGGTACCGGGCGCATCAGCCCCAGCATTTT.

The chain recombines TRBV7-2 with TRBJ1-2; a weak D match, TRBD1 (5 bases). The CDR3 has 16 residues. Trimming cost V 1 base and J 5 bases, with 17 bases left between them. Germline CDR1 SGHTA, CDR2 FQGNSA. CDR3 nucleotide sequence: TGTGCCAGCAGCTTAGTGGGGTTAGGGGTTTTGTATGGCTACACCTTC. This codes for CASSLVGLGVLYGYTF.

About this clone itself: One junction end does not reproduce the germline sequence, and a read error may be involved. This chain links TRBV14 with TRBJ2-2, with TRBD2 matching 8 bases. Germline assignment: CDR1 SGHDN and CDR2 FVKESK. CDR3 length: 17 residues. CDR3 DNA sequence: TGCCCCACCCCCCACGAAGCCGGGGGGGGCCGTAGCGGGGAGCTGTTTTTT. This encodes CPTPHEAGGGRSGELFF.

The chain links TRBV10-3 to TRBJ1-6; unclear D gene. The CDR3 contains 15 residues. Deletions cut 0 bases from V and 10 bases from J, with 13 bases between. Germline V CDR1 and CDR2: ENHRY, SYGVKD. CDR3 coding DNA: TGTGCCATCAGTGAGTCGTTCGGGATGGGCTCACCCCTCCACTTT. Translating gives CAISESFGMGSPLHF.

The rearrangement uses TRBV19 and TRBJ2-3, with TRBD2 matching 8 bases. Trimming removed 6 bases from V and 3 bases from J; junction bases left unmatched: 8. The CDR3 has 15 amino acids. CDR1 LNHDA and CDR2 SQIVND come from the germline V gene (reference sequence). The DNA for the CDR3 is TGTGCCAGTAGCCCTCAGCGGGGGCCTACAGATACGCAGTATTTT. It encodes CASSPQRGPTDTQYF.

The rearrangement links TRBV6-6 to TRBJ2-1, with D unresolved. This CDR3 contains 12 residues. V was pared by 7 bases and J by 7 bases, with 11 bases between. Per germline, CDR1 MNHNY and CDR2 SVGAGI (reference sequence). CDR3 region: CASTSPRNEQFF. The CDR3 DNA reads TGTGCCAGCACCTCCCCTAGGAATGAGCAGTTCTTC.

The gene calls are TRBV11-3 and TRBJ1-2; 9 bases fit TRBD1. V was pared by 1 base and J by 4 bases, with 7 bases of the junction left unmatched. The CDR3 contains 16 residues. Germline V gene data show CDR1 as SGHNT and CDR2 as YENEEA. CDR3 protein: CASSLVPGQGTYGYTF. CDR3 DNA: TGTGCCAGCAGCTTAGTGCCGGGACAGGGTACCTATGGCTACACCTTC. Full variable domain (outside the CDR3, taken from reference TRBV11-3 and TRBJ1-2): EAGVVQSPRYKIIEKKQPVAFWCNPISGHNTLYWYLQNLGQGPELLIRYENEEAVDDSQLPKDRFSAERLKGVDSTLKIQPAELGDSAVYLCASSLVPGQGTYGYTFGSGTRLTVV.

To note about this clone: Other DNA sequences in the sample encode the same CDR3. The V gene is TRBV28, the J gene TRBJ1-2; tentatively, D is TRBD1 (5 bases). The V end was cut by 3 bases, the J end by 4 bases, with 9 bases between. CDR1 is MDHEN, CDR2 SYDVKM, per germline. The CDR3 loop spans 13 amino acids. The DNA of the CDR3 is TGTGCCAGCAGTTTGGGGGGTTCCTATGGCTACACCTTC. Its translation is CASSLGGSYGYTF.

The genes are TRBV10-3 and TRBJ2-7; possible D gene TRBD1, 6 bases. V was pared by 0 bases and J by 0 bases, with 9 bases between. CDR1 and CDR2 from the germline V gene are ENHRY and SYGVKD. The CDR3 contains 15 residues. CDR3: CAISESDRISYEQYF. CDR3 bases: TGTGCCATCAGTGAGTCTGACAGGATCTCCTACGAGCAGTACTTC.

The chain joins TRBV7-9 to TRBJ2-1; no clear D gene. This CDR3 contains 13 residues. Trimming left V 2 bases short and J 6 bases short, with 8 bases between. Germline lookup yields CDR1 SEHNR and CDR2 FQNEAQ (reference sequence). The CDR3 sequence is CASSLPPSNEQFF. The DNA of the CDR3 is TGTGCCAGCAGCTTACCCCCCTCCAATGAGCAGTTCTTC.

For the CDR3, the DNA is TGTGCCAGCATTCGAGCGGGAGACTCCTTAGGGTACAATGAGCAGTTCTTC. Its protein is CASIRAGDSLGYNEQFF. The V call is TRBV28, the J call TRBJ2-1, with 8 bases matching TRBD2. The germline V gene has CDR1 MDHEN and CDR2 SYDVKM. The CDR3 runs to 17 residues. Germline trimming cut 7 bases from V and 4 bases from J; bases unmatched to any gene: 15.

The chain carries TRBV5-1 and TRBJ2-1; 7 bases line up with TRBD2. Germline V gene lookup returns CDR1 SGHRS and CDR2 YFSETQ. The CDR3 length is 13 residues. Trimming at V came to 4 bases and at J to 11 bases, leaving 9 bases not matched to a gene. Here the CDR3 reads CASSTELAIKQFF. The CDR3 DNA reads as TGCGCCAGCAGCACAGAACTAGCGATCAAGCAGTTCTTC.

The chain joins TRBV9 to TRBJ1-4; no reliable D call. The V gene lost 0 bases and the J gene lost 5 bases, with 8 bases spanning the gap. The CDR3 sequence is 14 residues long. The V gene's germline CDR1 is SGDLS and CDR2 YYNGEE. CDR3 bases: TGTGCCAGCAGCGTAGAGGCGGGGAATGAAAAACTGTTTTTT. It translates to CASSVEAGNEKLFF.

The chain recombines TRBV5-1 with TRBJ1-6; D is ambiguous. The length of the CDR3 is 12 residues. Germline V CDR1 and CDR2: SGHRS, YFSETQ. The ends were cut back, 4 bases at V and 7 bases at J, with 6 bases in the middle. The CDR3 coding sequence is TGCGCCAGCAGCATAACAAATTCACCCCTCCACTTT. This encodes CASSITNSPLHF.